The next 10 T cell receptor beta chains were all read from a single sample in a study of blood T cell repertoires in COVID-19. Here immunoSEQ multiplex PCR was the method, and the copy in TCRdb shows in-frame clones only, minus some. This sample has 81,000 or so clones, with 70% to 90% found just once. The specimen was peripheral blood. The receptors originated from a man between 65 and 80 years old with active or convalescent COVID-19.

V usage is TRBV4-2 and J usage is TRBJ1-3; a possible D gene is TRBD1 (6 bases). The V gene's germline CDR1 is LGHNA and CDR2 YNFKEQ. This CDR3 contains 17 residues. Trimming pared 4 bases from V and 0 bases from J, leaving 16 bases between. The CDR3 DNA follows: TGTGCCAGCAGCCCGATACAGGGCGCCTACTCTGGAAACACCATATATTTT. Protein: CASSPIQGAYSGNTIYF.

This clone has only one observation. This chain joins TRBV24-1 and TRBJ1-5; a possible D gene is TRBD1 (5 bases). Germline loops: CDR1 KGHDR, CDR2 SFDVKD. The germline V and J ends were trimmed by 5 bases and 6 bases, with 19 bases remaining between them. The CDR3 totals 16 residues. The CDR3 nucleotides read TGTGCCACCAGTGGGGTCGGTAGGGGCGGGGGTCAGCCCCAGCATTTT. The encoded protein is CATSGVGRGGGQPQHF.

The chain combines TRBV3-1 (or the pseudogene TRBV3-2) with TRBJ1-4, with 10 positions matching TRBD1. In germline, CDR1 is LGHDT, CDR2 YNNKEL (reference sequence). The CDR3 totals 16 residues. The junction had 7 bases not matched to a gene; V was cut back by 2 bases and J by 7 bases. The CDR3 DNA reads as TGTGCCAGCAGCCAACGACAGGGGGCCGGAGGTGAAAAACTGTTTTTT. This gives the protein CASSQRQGAGGEKLFF.

The chain joins TRBV7-2 to TRBJ1-1; TRBD1 agrees at 8 bases. Trimming cost V 5 bases and J 0 bases; bases outside gene matches: 2. Germline-derived CDR1 and CDR2 are SGHTA and FQGNSA. The CDR3 sequence is 14 residues long. CDR3 DNA sequence: TGTGCCAGCAGCCGGGACAGGTTGAACACTGAAGCTTTCTTT. It encodes CASSRDRLNTEAFF.

The rearrangement joins TRBV4-1 to TRBJ1-5; tentative D call: TRBD1 (6 bases). Trimming left V 4 bases short and J 4 bases short, with 17 bases between. This CDR3 spans 16 amino acids. The germline CDR1 and CDR2 sequences are MGHRA and YSYEKL. CDR3: CASSPNGGLDNQPQHF. The CDR3 nucleotides read TGCGCCAGCAGCCCAAACGGGGGGCTTGATAATCAGCCCCAGCATTTT.

V gene TRBV4-2 combines with J gene TRBJ2-7, with unresolved D. Germline values: CDR1 LGHNA, CDR2 YNFKEQ. This CDR3 spans 15 amino acids. Trimming removed 4 bases at V and 0 bases at J, with 13 bases between. The CDR3 DNA follows: TGTGCCAGCAGCCCCGATCAGACAAGCTCCTACGAGCAGTACTTC. This codes for CASSPDQTSSYEQYF.

This rearrangement joins TRBV9 to TRBJ2-5; possibly TRBD1 for D (5 bases). In germline, CDR1 is SGDLS, CDR2 YYNGEE. V shed 4 bases and J shed 3 bases, with 13 bases lying between them. This CDR3 has 14 amino acids. In DNA, the CDR3 is TGTGCCAGCAGCCCAAGGGGTCTTAAAGAGACCCAGTACTTC. The encoded protein is CASSPRGLKETQYF.

The rearrangement joins TRBV11-2 to TRBJ2-5; 7 bases align to TRBD2. V trimming: 4 bases; J trimming: 0 bases; junction bases outside the gene matches: 8. The CDR3 spans 16 residues. Germline values: CDR1 SGHAT, CDR2 FQNNGV. CDR3 sequence: CASSYEMRGYQETQYF. CDR3 DNA sequence: TGTGCCAGCAGCTACGAAATGCGGGGGTACCAAGAGACCCAGTACTTC.

This chain connects TRBV6-2 or TRBV6-3 to TRBJ1-1, with D possibly TRBD1 on 6 matching bases. Germline lookup yields CDR1 MNHEY and CDR2 SVGEGT. The CDR3 has 14 amino acids. V was trimmed by 2 bases and J by 8 bases, leaving 15 bases between them. The CDR3: CASSYGRGVTEAFF. CDR3 in DNA: TGTGCCAGCAGTTACGGGAGGGGGGTTACAGAAGCTTTCTTT.

The chain recombines TRBV7-9 with TRBJ1-4, with 7 bases that match TRBD1. The CDR3 runs to 14 residues. After removal of 5 bases from V and 5 bases from J, the junction contained 5 bases not matched to a gene. The V gene's germline CDR1 is SEHNR and CDR2 FQNEAQ (reference sequence). The DNA of the CDR3 is TGTGCCAGCAGCACCCGGGACAGCAATGAAAAACTGTTTTTT. Protein product: CASSTRDSNEKLFF.